The source of this TCR beta chain is a study of T cells in Graves' hyperthyroidism and ophthalmopathy. The wider study: Peripheral blood samples were taken at initial diagnosis, prior to any treatment.

Source material for PBMCs was around 10 ml fresh peripheral blood. TCR beta CDR3 sequences were amplified from RNA transcripts. An initial round of RT-PCR targeting the TCR CDR3 relied on the HTBI primer set. In TCRdb, the multiplex PCR reads were re-called with MiXCR into one record per CDR3 protein. The sample lists 250,000 to 300,000 distinct CDR3 sequences, about an eighth seen once, with 7.9% in the top ten. This CDR3 spans 19 amino acids. V shed 6 bases and J 1 base; nucleotides not matched to a gene: 19. Germline V gene lookup returns CDR1 MDHEN and CDR2 SYDVKM. Study-wide results and caveats: Before onset, by a median of approximately 6.2 months, the model predicted ophthalmopathy. Clonotypes that were expanded in thyroid above 0.001 mostly appeared in blood too.

This clonotype turned up a few times. Its antigen remains unidentified. This chain connects TRBV28 to TRBJ2-5, with TRBD1 matching over 8 bases. The specimen was blood. This receptor was taken from a woman between 40 and 50 years old with Graves' hyperthyroidism. CDR3 sequence: CASSKGTGEQGETQETQYF. DNA for the CDR3: TGTGCCAGCAGCAAGGGCACCGGTGAACAGGGGGAAACCCAAGAGACCCAGTACTTC. The full variable domain, with the rest looked up from reference TRBV28 and TRBJ2-5, is DVKVTQSSRYLVKRTGEKVFLECVQDMDHENMFWYRQDPGLGLRLIYFSYDVKMKEKGDIPEGYSVSREKKERFSLILESASTNQTSMYLCASSKGTGEQGETQETQYFGPGTRLLVL.